The TCR beta chain described here comes from a study of metastatic and nonmetastatic thyroid tumors. Study as a whole: Across peripheral blood and tumor or nodule tissue samples taken from malignant and benign thyroid patients, the repertoires were compared with one another. Study results and limitations: Benign nodules reportedly had significantly lower TCR beta diversity than malignant thyroid tumors in blood and tumor.

As to this clone: Its antigen is not known.

Not a single patient had been given any form of treatment at any point before undergoing thyroid surgery. Original methodology: Built for papillary thyroid cancer, a distant-metastasis classifier drew on CDR3 differences across clinicopathological groups. TCRdb re-clonotyped the PCR reads through MiXCR. The V and J calls, along with clone size, are taken from TCRdb and not from the paper's own processing. Of roughly 40,000 clones listed, about 16% are singletons. The clonotype originates from a female donor with papillary thyroid cancer or a benign thyroid nodule (not recorded which). Some clones in this sample may be carry-over from other donors' samples. Sequenced material: blood.

CDR3 nucleotide sequence: TGTGCCAGCAGTGAACAGGGATCAGTGGGTGGCTACACCTTC. Translating gives CASSEQGSVGGYTF. The chain has TRBV6-1 and TRBJ1-2; TRBD1 might be the D (5 bases). CDR1 and CDR2 (germline): MNHNS, SASEGT. V shed 2 bases and J shed 7 bases, with 14 bases lying between them. CDR3 length: 14 amino acids.